The 10 T cell receptor beta chains presented below share a single source sample, sequenced in a study of T cells expressing NK-cell markers. From its re-call of the 5' RACE reads, TCRdb lists each CDR3 protein once, without DNA. The sample yields 140,000 or so distinct CDR3 sequences, of which the top ten take up approximately 12%. Sequenced input: blood T cells: a sorted CD56 or NKG2C T cell subset, CD4+ or CD8+ T cells, or bulk PBMC T cells (not recorded which). These receptors all come from a man between 18 and 35 years old in good health.

V is TRBV7-8 and J is TRBJ2-4; checking the TCRdb D call of TRBD1 is not possible without DNA. The CDR3 runs 16 residues. Germline CDR1 SGHVS, CDR2 FQNEAQ. CDR3 residues: CASSLELGAEPNIQYF.

The chain links TRBV24-1 to TRBJ2-1; TCRdb outputs TRBD1, but without DNA this stays unchecked. This CDR3 has 13 residues. CDR1 KGHDR and CDR2 SFDVKD come from the germline V gene. This chain's CDR3 is CATSGTEYNEQFF.

The chain couples TRBV7-8 to TRBJ2-1. Germline V lookup: CDR1 SGHVS, CDR2 FQNEAQ. The CDR3 spans 13 residues. This chain's CDR3 is CASSLGTSNEQFF.

This sequence joins TRBV12-3 or TRBV12-4 and TRBJ2-3; as DNA is missing, the TRBD1 call by TCRdb cannot be tested. The CDR3 runs to 12 residues. This CDR3 is CASTTGTDTQYF.

V is TRBV27 and J is TRBJ2-7; checking the TCRdb D call of TRBD2 is not possible without DNA. Germline loops: CDR1 MNHEY, CDR2 SMNVEV (reference sequence). CDR3 length equals 13 residues. The CDR3 sequence: CASSLGGRNEQYF.

V gene TRBV19 combines with J gene TRBJ1-5. The CDR3 sequence is 16 residues long. In germline, CDR1 is LNHDA, CDR2 SQIVND (reference sequence). The CDR3 sequence is CASSIGGLGGNQPQHF.

The V call is TRBV7-7, the J call TRBJ2-1. CDR1 is SSHAT and CDR2 is FNYEAQ in the germline V gene (reference sequence). The CDR3 sequence is 13 residues long. The CDR3 loop reads CASSLATYNEQFF.

The V gene is TRBV19, the J gene TRBJ2-1; TCRdb reports TRBD1, a call that lacks DNA to check it against. Germline CDR1 is LNHDA and CDR2 is SQIVND (reference sequence). This CDR3 contains 15 residues. CDR3: CASSRPGPHFNEQFF.

The chain combines TRBV6-5 with TRBJ2-5; the TCRdb call, TRBD1, lacks DNA for checking. Per the germline V gene, CDR1 is MNHEY and CDR2 is SVGAGI. This CDR3 is built from 15 residues. CDR3 loop: CASSPSTGLKETQYF.

The chain employs TRBV6-5 and TRBJ2-1; TCRdb proposes TRBD1, but this gene call is untestable without DNA. Germline V gene lookup returns CDR1 MNHEY and CDR2 SVGAGI. This CDR3 contains 17 residues. CDR3 residues: CASSYIWGGEEVHEQFF.